Shown below are 21 T cell receptor beta chains from a single sample sequenced in a study of control samples from healthy donors and cancer patients. Libraries were prepared by immunoSEQ multiplex PCR; TCRdb keeps only in-frame clonotypes and omits some of them. The sample holds 75,000 to 90,000 clones, around 85% seen once. The sequencing input was blood. The source is a woman aged 40 to 49 in good health.

This sequence joins TRBV15 and TRBJ2-7; 7 bases match TRBD1. J lost 4 bases, V lost 1 base, and 4 bases had no gene match. In germline, CDR1 is LNHNV, CDR2 YYDKDF (reference sequence). This CDR3 spans 14 amino acids. The CDR3 spells CATSRAAGGYEQYF. The CDR3 DNA reads TGTGCCACCAGCAGAGCTGCAGGGGGATACGAGCAGTACTTC.

The chain is built from TRBV4-3 and TRBJ2-2, with TRBD1 matching over 7 bases. Germline lookup yields CDR1 LGHNA and CDR2 YSLEER. Trimming removed 1 base from V and 0 bases from J; junction bases left unmatched: 8. This CDR3 has 18 amino acids. The chain's CDR3 is CASSQAVAQGANTGELFF. The CDR3 coding sequence is TGCGCCAGCAGCCAAGCTGTGGCGCAGGGGGCGAACACCGGGGAGCTGTTTTTT.

The V gene is TRBV5-1, the J gene TRBJ2-4; the match to TRBD1 covers 11 bases. The germline CDR1 and CDR2 sequences are SGHRS and YFSETQ. V lost 2 bases, J lost 6 bases, and 4 bases stayed unmatched. The CDR3 is made up of 15 amino acids. CDR3 in amino acids: CASSFRTGGSNIQYF. The CDR3 DNA follows: TGCGCCAGCAGCTTCCGGACAGGGGGCTCAAACATTCAGTACTTC. The full variable domain, completed using reference TRBV5-1 and TRBJ2-4, is KAGVTQTPRYLIKTRGQQVTLSCSPISGHRSVSWYQQTPGQGLQFLFEYFSETQRNKGNFPGRFSGRQFSNSRSEMNVSTLELGDSALYLCASSFRTGGSNIQYFGAGTRLSVL.

The chain joins TRBV24-1 to TRBJ2-2, with D maybe TRBD2 (6 bases). The CDR3 contains 16 residues. Germline values: CDR1 KGHDR, CDR2 SFDVKD. The V end was cut by 4 bases, the J end by 3 bases, with 14 bases between. Written as DNA, the CDR3 is TGTGCCACCAGTGACTGGATCTCGGGGGACACCGGGGAGCTGTTTTTT. As protein: CATSDWISGDTGELFF.

This chain joins TRBV23-1 and TRBJ2-1, with D unclear. TRBV23-1 is classed as an ORF, of uncertain function. This CDR3 spans 15 amino acids. The V end lost 0 bases, the J end lost 8 bases, and 14 bases lay between the germline ends. The CDR3 loop is CASSQSKGLWDEQFF. Here the CDR3 DNA reads TGCGCCAGCAGTCAATCGAAGGGCCTTTGGGATGAGCAGTTCTTC.

CDR3 protein: CASSFRLAGVGELFF. The CDR3 DNA sequence: TGTGCCAGCAGCTTTCGGCTAGCGGGGGTCGGGGAGCTGTTTTTT. The chain combines TRBV5-6 with TRBJ2-2; 10 nucleotides line up with TRBD2. The CDR3 runs to 15 residues. CDR1 is SGHDT and CDR2 is YYEEEE in the germline V gene. The ends lost 2 bases at V and 7 bases at J; junction bases unmatched: 5.

The J gene is TRBJ1-6, the V gene TRBV9, with D perhaps matching TRBD1 (6 bases). Deletions cut 0 bases from V and 5 bases from J, with 9 bases between. Germline V gene lookup returns CDR1 SGDLS and CDR2 YYNGEE. The CDR3 consists of 15 residues. The CDR3 loop is CASSVEAGDNSPLHF. In DNA, the CDR3 is TGTGCCAGCAGCGTAGAGGCAGGGGATAATTCACCCCTCCACTTT.

The sample holds one count of this clone. The identical CDR3 is also encoded by other nucleotide sequences in the sample. The gene calls are TRBV4-1 and TRBJ2-7; 15 nucleotides line up with TRBD2. Trimming took 1 base from V and 2 from J; bases not matched to a gene: 6. This CDR3 comprises 18 residues. CDR1 MGHRA and CDR2 YSYEKL come from the germline V gene. DNA of the CDR3: TGCGCCAGCAGCCAAGCAGGACTAGCGGGGGGGCTCCCCTACGAGCAGTACTTC. Its protein product is CASSQAGLAGGLPYEQYF.

V is TRBV10-3 and J is TRBJ2-3; TRBD1 is a possible D gene (5 bases). The CDR3 is made up of 15 amino acids. Germline V CDR1 and CDR2: ENHRY, SYGVKD. Trimming shortened V by 3 bases and J by 0 bases, and 10 bases separated the two germline ends. The CDR3 nucleotides read TGTGCCATCAGTGAAGACAGTTCTAGCACAGATACGCAGTATTTT. This encodes CAISEDSSSTDTQYF.

The chain uses TRBV6-2 or TRBV6-3 and TRBJ1-3; tentatively, D is TRBD1 (6 bases). The germline CDR1 and CDR2 sequences are MNHEY and SVGEGT. V was cut by 0 bases and J by 0 bases, with 12 bases left in between. The CDR3 is 17 amino acids. CDR3 residues: CASSYSWDTLSGNTIYF. CDR3 DNA sequence: TGTGCCAGCAGTTACTCCTGGGACACCCTCTCTGGAAACACCATATATTTT.

The CDR3 here is CASSVGEVNTEAFF. CDR3 bases: TGTGCCAGCAGCGTCGGGGAGGTGAACACTGAAGCTTTCTTT. The chain employs TRBV9 and TRBJ1-1; D remains unclear. This CDR3 spans 14 amino acids. Per germline, CDR1 SGDLS and CDR2 YYNGEE. Trimming left V 2 bases short and J 0 bases short, with 8 bases between.

V is TRBV27 and J is TRBJ1-5; tentative D call: TRBD1 (6 bases). CDR3 length equals 16 residues. Trimming pared 5 bases from V and 5 bases from J, leaving 19 bases between. The germline CDR1 and CDR2 sequences are MNHEY and SMNVEV (reference sequence). The CDR3 nucleotides are TGTGCCAGCAGTCCAGGACAGTGGAGTGTCGATCAGCCCCAGCATTTT. Amino acid sequence: CASSPGQWSVDQPQHF.

This clone qualifies as medium-sized. The V and J genes are TRBV9 and TRBJ2-3, with D possibly being TRBD2 (5 bases). The CDR3 runs 15 residues. V was pared by 0 bases and J by 2 bases, with 10 bases between. CDR1 SGDLS and CDR2 YYNGEE come from the germline V gene. CDR3 protein: CASSVVEEHTDTQYF. CDR3 nucleotides: TGTGCCAGCAGCGTAGTGGAGGAACACACAGATACGCAGTATTTT.

The chain recombines TRBV30 with TRBJ2-6; D perhaps matches TRBD1 (5 bases). Trimming took off 8 bases at V and 4 bases at J, with 21 bases between the two ends. The CDR3 is 16 residues long. From germline, CDR1 is GTSNPN and CDR2 SVGIG (reference sequence). The CDR3 reads CAGSMGRPGGANVLTF. Written as DNA, the CDR3 is TGTGCCGGATCTATGGGGCGTCCAGGGGGGGCCAACGTCCTGACTTTC.

The rearrangement uses TRBV6-1 and TRBJ2-7, with D perhaps TRBD1 (6 bases). V dropped 0 bases and J dropped 0 bases, with 6 bases sitting between them. CDR3 length: 14 amino acids. The V gene's germline CDR1 is MNHNS and CDR2 SASEGT. CDR3: CASSEAGHSYEQYF. CDR3 nucleotide sequence: TGTGCCAGCAGTGAAGCGGGACACTCCTACGAGCAGTACTTC.

V gene TRBV30 combines with J gene TRBJ1-2; D ambiguous. The CDR3 loop spans 15 amino acids. Germline V gives CDR1 GTSNPN, CDR2 SVGIG (reference sequence). Trimming stripped 3 bases from V and 3 bases from J, with 17 bases between. CDR3 sequence (DNA): TGTGCCTGGAGAGTAACACAAGCCTGGTACTATGGCTACACCTTC. This codes for CAWRVTQAWYYGYTF.

As regards this clone: This CDR3 is also generated by other DNA sequences in the sample. This chain uses TRBV30 with TRBJ2-7, with 7 nucleotides matching TRBD2. Germline CDR1 reads GTSNPN; CDR2 reads SVGIG (reference sequence). The CDR3 loop spans 14 amino acids. V shed 5 bases and J 2 bases; nucleotides not matched to a gene: 9. Written as DNA, the CDR3 is TGTGCCTGGCGTGGGATGGGGGGGACCTACGAGCAGTACTTC. Amino acids: CAWRGMGGTYEQYF.

This clone was seen a handful of times. The genes are TRBV11-3 and TRBJ2-5, with 11 bases lining up with TRBD1. The germline V gene encodes CDR1 SGHNT and CDR2 YENEEA. The CDR3 runs to 17 residues. V lost 5 bases and J lost 4; bases outside the gene matches: 12. In nucleotides, the CDR3 is TGTGCCAGCAGCCTACGGACAGGGGGCGACCGCCGAGAGACCCAGTACTTC. Its translation: CASSLRTGGDRRETQYF.

V usage is TRBV12-3 or TRBV12-4 and J usage is TRBJ2-7; D gene unclear. Trimming pared 5 bases from V and 1 base from J, leaving 6 bases between. The CDR3 runs 12 residues. In DNA, the CDR3 is TGTGCCAGCAGTGGAGAGTCCTACGAGCAGTACTTC. Amino acid sequence: CASSGESYEQYF.

The chain recombines TRBV4-1 with TRBJ1-3, with 7 bases that match TRBD1. The CDR3 spans 21 residues. Germline V gene sequence: CDR1 MGHRA, CDR2 YSYEKL. The trim removed 1 base at V and 0 bases at J, leaving 18 bases unmatched. The CDR3 region has the DNA TGCGCCAGCAGCCAAGGATTTTTCCCGCCGGGCAGGGGGGGCTCTGGAAACACCATATATTTT. This encodes CASSQGFFPPGRGGSGNTIYF.

J is TRBJ2-5 and V is TRBV21-1; TRBD2, the table's D call, lacks a check against the DNA. TRBV21-1 is annotated as a pseudogene. The CDR3 runs to 16 residues. CDR3 sequence (DNA): TGTGCCAGCAGCAACAGGACTAGCGGGGGGGAAGAGACCCAGTACTTC. Translated, it gives CASSNRTSGGEETQYF.